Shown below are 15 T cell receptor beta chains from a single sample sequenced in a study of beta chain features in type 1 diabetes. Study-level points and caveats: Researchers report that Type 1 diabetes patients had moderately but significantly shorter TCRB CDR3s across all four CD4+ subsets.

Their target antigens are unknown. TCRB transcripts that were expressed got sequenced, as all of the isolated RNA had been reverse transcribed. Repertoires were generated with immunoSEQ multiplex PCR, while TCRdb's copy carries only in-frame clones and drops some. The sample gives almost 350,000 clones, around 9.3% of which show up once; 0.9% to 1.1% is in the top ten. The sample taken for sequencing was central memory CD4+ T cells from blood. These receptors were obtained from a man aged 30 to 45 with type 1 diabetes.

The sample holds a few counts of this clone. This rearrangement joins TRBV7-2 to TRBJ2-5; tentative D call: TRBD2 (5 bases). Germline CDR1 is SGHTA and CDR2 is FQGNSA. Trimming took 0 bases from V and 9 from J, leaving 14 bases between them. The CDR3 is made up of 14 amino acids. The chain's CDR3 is CASSLARESPPQYF. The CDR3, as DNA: TGTGCCAGCAGCTTAGCGAGGGAGTCCCCGCCCCAGTACTTC.

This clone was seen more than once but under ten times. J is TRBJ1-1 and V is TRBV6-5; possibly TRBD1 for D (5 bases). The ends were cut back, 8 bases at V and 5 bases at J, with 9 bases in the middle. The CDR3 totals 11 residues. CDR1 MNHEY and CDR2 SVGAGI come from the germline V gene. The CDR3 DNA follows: TGTGCCAGCCGGAGGGGAACTGAAGCTTTCTTT. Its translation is CASRRGTEAFF.

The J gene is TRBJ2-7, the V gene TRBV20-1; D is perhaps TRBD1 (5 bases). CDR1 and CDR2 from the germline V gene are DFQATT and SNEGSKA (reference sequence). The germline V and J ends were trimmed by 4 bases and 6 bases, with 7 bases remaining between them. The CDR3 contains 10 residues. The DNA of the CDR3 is TGCAGTGCTAAAAGGGGCGAGCAGTACTTC. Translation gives CSAKRGEQYF.

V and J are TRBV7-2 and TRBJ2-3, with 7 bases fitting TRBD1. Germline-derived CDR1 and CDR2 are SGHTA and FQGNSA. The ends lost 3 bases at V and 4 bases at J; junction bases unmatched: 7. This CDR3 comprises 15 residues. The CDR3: CASSLISGTADTQYF. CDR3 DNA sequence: TGTGCCAGCAGCTTGATATCCGGGACAGCAGATACGCAGTATTTT.

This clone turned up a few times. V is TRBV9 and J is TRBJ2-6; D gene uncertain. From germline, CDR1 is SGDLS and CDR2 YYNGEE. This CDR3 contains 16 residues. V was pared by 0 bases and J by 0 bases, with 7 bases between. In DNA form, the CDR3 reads TGTGCCAGCAGCGTAGTCTCGGACTCTGGGGCCAACGTCCTGACTTTC. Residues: CASSVVSDSGANVLTF.

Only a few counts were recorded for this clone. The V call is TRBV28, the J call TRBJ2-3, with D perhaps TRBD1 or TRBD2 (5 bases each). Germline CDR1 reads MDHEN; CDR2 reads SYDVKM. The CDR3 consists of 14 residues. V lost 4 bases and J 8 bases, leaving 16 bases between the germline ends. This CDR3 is CASSSGHVGGTQYF. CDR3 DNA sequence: TGTGCCAGCAGTTCGGGGCACGTTGGAGGTACGCAGTATTTT.

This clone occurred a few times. CDR3 amino acids: CASSLGGALSYEQYF. In DNA form, the CDR3 reads TGTGCCAGCAGTTTAGGCGGGGCGCTTTCCTACGAGCAGTACTTC. The chain joins TRBV28 to TRBJ2-7, with D tentatively TRBD2 (6 bases). Between the trimmed V and J ends, which lost 2 bases and 1 base, there was a span of 12 bases. In germline, CDR1 is MDHEN, CDR2 SYDVKM. The CDR3 consists of 15 residues.

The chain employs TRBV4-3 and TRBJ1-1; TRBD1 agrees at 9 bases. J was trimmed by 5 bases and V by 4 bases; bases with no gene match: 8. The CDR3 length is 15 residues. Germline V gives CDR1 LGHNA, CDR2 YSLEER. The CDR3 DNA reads TGCGCCAGCAGCCTCAGGGACAGGGAAACGACTGAAGCTTTCTTT. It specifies CASSLRDRETTEAFF.

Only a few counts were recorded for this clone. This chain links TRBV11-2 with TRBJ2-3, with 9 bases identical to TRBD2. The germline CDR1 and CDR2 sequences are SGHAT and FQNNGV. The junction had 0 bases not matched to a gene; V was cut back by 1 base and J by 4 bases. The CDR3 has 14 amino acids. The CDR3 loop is CASSLGGGADTQYF. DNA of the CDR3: TGTGCCAGCAGCTTAGGCGGGGGGGCAGATACGCAGTATTTT.

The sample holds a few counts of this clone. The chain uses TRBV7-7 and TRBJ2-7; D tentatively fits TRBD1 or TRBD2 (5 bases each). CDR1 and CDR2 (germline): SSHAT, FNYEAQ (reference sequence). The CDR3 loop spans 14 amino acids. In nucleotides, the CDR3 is TGTGCGGTGGGCCCGTGGGGGAACTCCTACGAGCAGTACTTC. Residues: CAVGPWGNSYEQYF.

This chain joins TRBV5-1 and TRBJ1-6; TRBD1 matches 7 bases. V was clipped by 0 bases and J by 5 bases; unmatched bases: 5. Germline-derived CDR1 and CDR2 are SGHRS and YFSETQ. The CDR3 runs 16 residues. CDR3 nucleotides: TGCGCCAGCAGCTTGGGCCGGGGACAGAATAATTCACCCCTCCACTTT. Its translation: CASSLGRGQNNSPLHF.

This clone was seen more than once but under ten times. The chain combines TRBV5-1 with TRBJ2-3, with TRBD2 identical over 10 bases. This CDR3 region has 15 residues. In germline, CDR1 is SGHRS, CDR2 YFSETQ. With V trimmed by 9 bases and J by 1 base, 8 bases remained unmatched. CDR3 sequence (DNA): TGCGCCACGAAAGGACTAGCGGCCGGCACAGATACGCAGTATTTT. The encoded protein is CATKGLAAGTDTQYF.

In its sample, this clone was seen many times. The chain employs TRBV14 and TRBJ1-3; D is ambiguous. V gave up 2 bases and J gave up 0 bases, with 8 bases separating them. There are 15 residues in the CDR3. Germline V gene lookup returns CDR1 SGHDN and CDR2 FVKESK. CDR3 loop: CASSQQALSGNTIYF. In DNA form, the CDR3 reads TGTGCCAGCAGCCAACAGGCTCTCTCTGGAAACACCATATATTTT.

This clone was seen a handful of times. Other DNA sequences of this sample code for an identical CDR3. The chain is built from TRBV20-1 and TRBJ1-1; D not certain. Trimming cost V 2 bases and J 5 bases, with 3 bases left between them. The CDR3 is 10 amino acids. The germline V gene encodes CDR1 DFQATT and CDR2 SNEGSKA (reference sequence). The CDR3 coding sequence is TGCAGTGCTAGATTTACTGAAGCTTTCTTT. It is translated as CSARFTEAFF.

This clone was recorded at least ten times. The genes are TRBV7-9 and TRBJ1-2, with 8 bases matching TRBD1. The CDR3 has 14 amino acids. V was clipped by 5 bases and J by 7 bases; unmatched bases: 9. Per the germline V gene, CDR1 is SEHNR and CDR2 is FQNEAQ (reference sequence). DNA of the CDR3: TGTGCCAGCAGCCAGGACAGGGCCGCGGGTGGCTACACCTTC. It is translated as CASSQDRAAGGYTF.